This entry lists 21 T cell receptor beta chains sequenced from one sample in a study of prognosis after radiotherapy for stage I lung cancer. Genomic DNA yielded TCR beta CDR3, amplified by two-round multiplex PCR. Amplification during the initial PCR round employed primers specific to each TRBV and TRBJ gene. TCRdb passed the multiplex PCR reads through MiXCR, listing each CDR3 protein once. The data contain 30,000 to 35,000 distinct CDR3 sequences, roughly 52% of them singletons. The sample consisted of PBMCs, taken before or after stereotactic body radiation therapy (not recorded which). The source is a donor over 45 with non-small cell lung cancer.

The table lists this clonotype with many counts. J is TRBJ2-7 and V is TRBV2; no firm D call. The CDR3 length is 13 residues. V was clipped by 3 bases and J by 6 bases, with 12 bases between them. Germline V gene lookup returns CDR1 SNHLY and CDR2 FYNNEI. The CDR3 protein is CASSDSIPGEQYF. In nucleotides, the CDR3 is TGTGCCAGCAGTGACAGCATCCCGGGCGAGCAGTACTTC.

Remarks on this clonotype: This likely reflects a read error, since a far larger clone is one base away. The rearrangement uses TRBV2 and TRBJ2-2, with TRBD2 identical over 8 bases. The CDR3 length is 16 residues. CDR1 is SNHLY and CDR2 is FYNNEI in the germline V gene. With V trimmed by 6 bases and J by 5 bases, 11 bases remained unmatched. CDR3 sequence reads: CASSPGTRGRTGELFF. CDR3 DNA: TGTGCCAGCAGCCCGGGGACTAGAGGGAGGACCGGGGAGCTGTTTTTT.

This chain connects TRBV20-1 to TRBJ2-1, with D possibly matching TRBD2 (5 bases). CDR3 length: 16 amino acids. Germline V gene data show CDR1 as DFQATT and CDR2 as SNEGSKA (reference sequence). V lost 5 bases and J 2 bases, leaving 19 bases between the germline ends. CDR3 bases: TGCAGTGCTGACTCCATGAGGTTCGGGACCTACAATGAGCAGTTCTTC. This sequence encodes CSADSMRFGTYNEQFF.

The chain combines TRBV19 with TRBJ2-2, with TRBD1 matching over 7 bases. The CDR3 runs to 13 residues. CDR1 LNHDA and CDR2 SQIVND come from the germline V gene (reference sequence). J gave up 6 bases and V 11 bases, and 9 bases lay outside the gene matches. CDR3: CAVRGPGPGELFF. DNA of the CDR3: TGTGCCGTTAGGGGGCCGGGGCCCGGGGAGCTGTTTTTT.

This clonotype was detected ten times or more. V gene TRBV6-1 combines with J gene TRBJ1-1; D call uncertain. The V gene lost 6 bases and the J gene lost 5 bases, with 13 bases spanning the gap. Germline CDR1 and CDR2: MNHNS and SASEGT. The CDR3 sequence is 13 residues long. CDR3 nucleotides: TGTGCCAGCAGAACACCGTCGGGGACTGAAGCTTTCTTT. It is translated as CASRTPSGTEAFF.

This clonotype was detected once. The chain couples TRBV5-1 to TRBJ2-1; a possible D gene is TRBD2 (6 bases). This CDR3 comprises 15 residues. Germline CDR1 and CDR2: SGHRS and YFSETQ. V shed 2 bases and J shed 3 bases, with 12 bases lying between them. The CDR3 spells CASSFYREHYNEQFF. The CDR3 nucleotides read TGCGCCAGCAGCTTTTATCGGGAGCACTACAATGAGCAGTTCTTC.

This clonotype was counted many times. The rearrangement joins TRBV11-2 to TRBJ2-5, with a weak D call TRBD2 (6 bases). This CDR3 has 14 amino acids. V shed 5 bases and J shed 10 bases, with 20 bases lying between them. The germline CDR1 and CDR2 sequences are SGHAT and FQNNGV. CDR3 DNA: TGTGCCAGCAGCCTAGGGACTGCCTACGGTAACCAGTACTTC. This translates into CASSLGTAYGNQYF.

J is TRBJ2-2 and V is TRBV7-2; D is ambiguous. V dropped 7 bases and J dropped 4 bases, with 13 bases sitting between them. CDR1 and CDR2 from the germline V gene are SGHTA and FQGNSA. The CDR3 consists of 14 residues. CDR3 sequence (DNA): TGTGCCAGCACCCCGTTTCTCTTCACCGGGGAGCTGTTTTTT. Translating it yields CASTPFLFTGELFF.

In regard to this clonotype: This may arise from a read error, as a much more abundant clone is one base away. The chain links TRBV27 to TRBJ1-1; TRBD1 might be the D (5 bases). CDR3 length equals 15 residues. Germline loops: CDR1 MNHEY, CDR2 SMNVEV (reference sequence). Trimming cost V 5 bases and J 4 bases, with 17 bases left between them. The CDR3 here is CASSPFRFGGTEAFF. Here the CDR3 DNA reads TGTGCCAGCAGTCCCTTCAGGTTTGGGGGCACTGAAGCTTTCTTT.

As concerns this clonotype: With a far larger clone one base away, a read error is the likely cause. This rearrangement joins TRBV6-2 or TRBV6-3 to TRBJ1-4, with D possibly being TRBD1 (5 bases). Germline values: CDR1 MNHEY, CDR2 SVGEGT. Trimming left V 5 bases short and J 8 bases short, with 18 bases between. The CDR3 has 15 residues. CDR3 DNA: TGTGCCAGCAGTCGACTCGGGGGGTGCAAGGAAAAACTGTTTTTT. Protein sequence: CASSRLGGCKEKLFF.

The chain combines TRBV20-1 with TRBJ1-2, with a weak D call TRBD1 (6 bases). Germline V lookup: CDR1 DFQATT, CDR2 SNEGSKA (reference sequence). V was shortened by 0 bases and J by 1 base, with 9 bases between the two germline ends. This CDR3 contains 14 residues. CDR3 sequence (DNA): TGCAGTGCTAGAGATCCCAGGGGTAACTATGGCTACACCTTC. Translating it yields CSARDPRGNYGYTF.

Details on this clonotype: This likely traces to a read error, being one base from a far larger clone. The genes are TRBV7-4 and TRBJ2-3, with 13 bases lining up with TRBD2. The germline CDR1 and CDR2 sequences are SGHVT and SQSDAQ. The CDR3 loop spans 15 amino acids. Trimming cost V 6 bases and J 5 bases; bases outside gene matches: 5. This chain's CDR3 is CASSERLAGGDTQYF. The CDR3 bases are TGTGCCAGCAGTGAACGACTAGCGGGAGGAGATACGCAGTATTTT.

At least ten counts were recorded for this clonotype. CDR3 protein: CASSNRRGNSGNTIYF. The DNA for the CDR3 is TGTGCCAGCAGCAATAGGAGGGGAAACTCTGGAAACACCATATATTTT. The chain employs TRBV7-9 and TRBJ1-3, with D perhaps TRBD1 (5 bases). V lost 5 bases and J 0 bases, leaving 14 bases between the germline ends. This CDR3 spans 16 amino acids. CDR1 is SEHNR, CDR2 FQNEAQ, per germline (reference sequence).

About this clonotype itself: Only one base separates this from a far larger clonotype, so it likely reflects a read error. The chain has TRBV6-2 or TRBV6-3 and TRBJ1-2; D is unresolved. The germline V gene encodes CDR1 MNHEY and CDR2 SVGEGT. There are 12 residues in the CDR3. V shed 7 bases and J shed 4 bases, with 10 bases lying between them. The CDR3 loop is CASIKDFYGYTF. The DNA for the CDR3 is TGTGCCAGCATTAAGGACTTCTATGGCTACACCTTC.

This clonotype was seen at least ten times. The rearrangement links TRBV5-1 to TRBJ2-4; perhaps TRBD2 as D (5 bases). Per the germline V gene, CDR1 is SGHRS and CDR2 is YFSETQ. V was trimmed by 1 base and J by 6 bases, leaving 14 bases between them. The CDR3 has 15 amino acids. Here the CDR3 reads CASSLSSTRGNIQYF. DNA of the CDR3: TGCGCCAGCAGCTTGTCGTCTACCCGGGGAAACATTCAGTACTTC.

Notes on this clonotype: Mismatch with germline at one junction end may stem from a read error. The rearrangement uses TRBV12-3 or TRBV12-4 and TRBJ2-7; D assignment may be TRBD1 or TRBD2 (6 bases each). The CDR3 totals 16 residues. The CDR3 DNA sequence: TGTGCTAGCAGTTCCCACGATCAGGGGCGGGGCGGTTTGCAGTACTTC. Its translation is CASSSHDQGRGGLQYF.

Worth noting for this clonotype: One end of the junction does not line up with germline, which may come from a read error. V and J are TRBV7-2 and TRBJ1-5, with a weak D call TRBD1 (5 bases). The germline CDR1 and CDR2 sequences are SGHTA and FQGNSA. This CDR3 region has 13 residues. CDR3 in DNA: TGTGCCAGCAGCTTACTGGGGGGTCAGCCCAAGCATTTT. Protein sequence: CASSLLGGQPKHF.

On this clonotype: The germline gene is not matched at one end of the junction; a read error may be the cause. V and J are TRBV20-1 and TRBJ2-3, with D unresolved. Germline loops: CDR1 DFQATT, CDR2 SNEGSKA (reference sequence). The CDR3 runs 12 residues. CDR3 DNA sequence: TGCGGTGCTATGGAGATCACAGATACGCAGTATTTT. This codes for CGAMEITDTQYF.

This clonotype showed up many times. The chain employs TRBV30 and TRBJ2-1; D not certain. The germline gives CDR1 GTSNPN, CDR2 SVGIG (reference sequence). The CDR3 totals 13 residues. V was clipped by 4 bases and J by 12 bases, with 19 bases between them. The CDR3 loop is CAWTTTGPARQFF. The CDR3 DNA follows: TGTGCCTGGACCACTACCGGGCCTGCGAGGCAGTTCTTC.

The table lists this clonotype with many counts. V usage is TRBV18 and J usage is TRBJ1-1, with D possibly matching TRBD1 (6 bases). The length of the CDR3 is 15 residues. Trimming took 2 bases from V and 4 from J, leaving 14 bases between them. CDR1 and CDR2 from the germline V gene are KGHSH and LQKENI. CDR3 nucleotide sequence: TGTGCCAGCTCACCAACGGGGGGCGGGTTCACTGAAGCTTTCTTT. Translation: CASSPTGGGFTEAFF.

V is TRBV28 and J is TRBJ1-1; no firm D call. Germline V lookup: CDR1 MDHEN, CDR2 SYDVKM. The CDR3 loop spans 15 amino acids. V lost 7 bases and J 0 bases, leaving 15 bases between the germline ends. The CDR3 loop reads CASTHAQLMNTEAFF. Here the CDR3 DNA reads TGTGCCAGCACCCACGCCCAACTTATGAACACTGAAGCTTTCTTT.